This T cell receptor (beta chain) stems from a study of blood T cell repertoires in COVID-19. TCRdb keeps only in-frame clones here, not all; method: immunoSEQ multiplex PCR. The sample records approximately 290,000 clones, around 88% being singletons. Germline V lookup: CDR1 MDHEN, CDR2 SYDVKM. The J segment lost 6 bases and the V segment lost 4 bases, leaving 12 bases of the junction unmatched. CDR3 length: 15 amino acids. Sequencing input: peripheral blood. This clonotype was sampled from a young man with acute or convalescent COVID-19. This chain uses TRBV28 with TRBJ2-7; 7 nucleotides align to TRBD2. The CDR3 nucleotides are TGTGCCAGCAGTTCGTCAGCTAGCGGATACGGCGAGCAGTACTTC. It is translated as CASSSSASGYGEQYF. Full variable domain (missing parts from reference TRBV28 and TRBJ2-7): DVKVTQSSRYLVKRTGEKVFLECVQDMDHENMFWYRQDPGLGLRLIYFSYDVKMKEKGDIPEGYSVSREKKERFSLILESASTNQTSMYLCASSSSASGYGEQYFGPGTRLTVT.